This TCR beta chain is drawn from a study of blood T cell repertoires in COVID-19. Across the whole study: Samples of COVID-19 (acute and convalescent) were obtained from the United States, Italy and Spain. T cells, B-cell-depleted T cells, or PBMCs provided the cDNA or gDNA that served as material.

The data were produced by immunoSEQ multiplex PCR, yet TCRdb's version contains in-frame clones alone and is incomplete. Of 200,000 to 250,000 clones in the sample, roughly nine tenths were seen once. The sample holds a few counts of this clone. The CDR3 is 14 amino acids. V was clipped by 2 bases and J by 6 bases; unmatched bases: 5. Germline V gene lookup returns CDR1 SGHNT and CDR2 YENEEA. The rearrangement uses TRBV11-3 and TRBJ2-3; 7 bases map to TRBD2. The sequenced material came from peripheral blood. The TCR was taken from a man between 60 and 70 years old with acute or convalescent COVID-19. CDR3 region: CASSLRGAGDTQYF. The CDR3 region has the DNA TGTGCCAGCAGCTTACGGGGAGCGGGGGATACGCAGTATTTT.